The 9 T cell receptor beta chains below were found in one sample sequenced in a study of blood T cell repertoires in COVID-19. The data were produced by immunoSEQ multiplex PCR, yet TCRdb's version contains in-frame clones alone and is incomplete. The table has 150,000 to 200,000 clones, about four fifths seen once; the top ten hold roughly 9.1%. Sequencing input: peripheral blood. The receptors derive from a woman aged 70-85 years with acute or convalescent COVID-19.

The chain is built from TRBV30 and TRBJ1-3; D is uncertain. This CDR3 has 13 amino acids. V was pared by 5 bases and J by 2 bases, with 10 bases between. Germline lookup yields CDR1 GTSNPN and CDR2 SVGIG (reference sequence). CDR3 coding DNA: TGTGCCTGGGCCGCCGGGGCTGGAAACACCATATATTTT. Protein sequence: CAWAAGAGNTIYF.

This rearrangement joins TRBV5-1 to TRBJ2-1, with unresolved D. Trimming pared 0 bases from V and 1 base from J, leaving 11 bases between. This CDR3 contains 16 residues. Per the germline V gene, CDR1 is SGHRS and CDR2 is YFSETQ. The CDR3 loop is CASSLDVGFSYNEQFF. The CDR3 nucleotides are TGCGCCAGCAGCTTGGATGTGGGCTTTTCCTACAATGAGCAGTTCTTC.

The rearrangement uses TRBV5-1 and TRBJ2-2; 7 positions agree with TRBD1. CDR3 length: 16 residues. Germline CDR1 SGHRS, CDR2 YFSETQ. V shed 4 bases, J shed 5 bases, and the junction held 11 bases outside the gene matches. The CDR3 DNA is TGCGCCAGCAGCCGGATGGGGACAGACACTACCGGGGAGCTGTTTTTT. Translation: CASSRMGTDTTGELFF.

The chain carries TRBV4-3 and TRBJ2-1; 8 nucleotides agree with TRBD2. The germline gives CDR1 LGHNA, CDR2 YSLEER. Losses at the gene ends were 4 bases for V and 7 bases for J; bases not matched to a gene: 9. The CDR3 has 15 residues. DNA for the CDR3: TGCGCCAGCAGCCCCCGGACTAGCAGCAGGAATGAGCAGTTCTTC. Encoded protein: CASSPRTSSRNEQFF.

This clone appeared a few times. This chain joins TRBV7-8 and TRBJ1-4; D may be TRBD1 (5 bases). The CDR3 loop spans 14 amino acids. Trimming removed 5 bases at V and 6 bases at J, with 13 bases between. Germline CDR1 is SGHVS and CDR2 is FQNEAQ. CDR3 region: CASSATVIYEKLFF. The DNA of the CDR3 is TGTGCCAGCAGCGCGACAGTGATATATGAAAAACTGTTTTTT.

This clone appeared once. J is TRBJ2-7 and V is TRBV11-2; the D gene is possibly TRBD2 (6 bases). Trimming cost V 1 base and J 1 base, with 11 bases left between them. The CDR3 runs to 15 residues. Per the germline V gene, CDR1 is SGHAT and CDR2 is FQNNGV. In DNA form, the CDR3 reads TGTGCCAGCAGCTTAGTCGGGGGAAGTTCCTACGAGCAGTACTTC. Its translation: CASSLVGGSSYEQYF.

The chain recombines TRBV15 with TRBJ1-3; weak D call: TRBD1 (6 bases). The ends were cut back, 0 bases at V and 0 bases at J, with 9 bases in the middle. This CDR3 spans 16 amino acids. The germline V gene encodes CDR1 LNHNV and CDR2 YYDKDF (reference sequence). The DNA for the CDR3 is TGTGCCACCAGCAGAGACACAGGGATCTCTGGAAACACCATATATTTT. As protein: CATSRDTGISGNTIYF. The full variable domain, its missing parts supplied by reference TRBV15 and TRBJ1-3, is DAMVIQNPRYQVTQFGKPVTLSCSQTLNHNVMYWYQQKSSQAPKLLFHYYDKDFNNEADTPDNFQSRRPNTSFCFLDIRSPGLGDTAMYLCATSRDTGISGNTIYFGEGSWLTVV.

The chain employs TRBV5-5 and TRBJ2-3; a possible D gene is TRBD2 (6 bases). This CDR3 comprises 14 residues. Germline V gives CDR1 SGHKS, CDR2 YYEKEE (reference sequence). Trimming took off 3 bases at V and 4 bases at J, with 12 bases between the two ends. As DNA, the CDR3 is TGTGCCAGCAGCTCACGGGGGACCGCAGATACGCAGTATTTT. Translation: CASSSRGTADTQYF.

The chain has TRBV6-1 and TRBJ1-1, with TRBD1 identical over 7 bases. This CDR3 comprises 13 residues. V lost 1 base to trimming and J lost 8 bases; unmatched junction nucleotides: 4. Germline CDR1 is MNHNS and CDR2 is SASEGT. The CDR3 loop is CASSEEWTGEAFF. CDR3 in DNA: TGTGCCAGCAGTGAAGAATGGACAGGCGAAGCTTTCTTT.